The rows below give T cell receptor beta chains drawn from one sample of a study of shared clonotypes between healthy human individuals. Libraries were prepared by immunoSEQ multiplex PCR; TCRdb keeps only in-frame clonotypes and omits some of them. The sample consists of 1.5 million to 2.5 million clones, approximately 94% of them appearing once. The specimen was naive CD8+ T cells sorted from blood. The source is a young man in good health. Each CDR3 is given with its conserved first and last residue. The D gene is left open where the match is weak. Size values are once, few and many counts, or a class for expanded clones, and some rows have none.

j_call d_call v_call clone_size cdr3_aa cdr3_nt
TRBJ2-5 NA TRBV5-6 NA CASSTIEGGNQETQYF TGTGCCAGCAGCACTATTGAGGGGGGGAACCAAGAGACCCAGTACTTC
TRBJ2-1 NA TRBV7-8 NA CASSFLVTAEQFF TGTGCCAGCAGCTTTTTAGTCACAGCTGAGCAGTTCTTC
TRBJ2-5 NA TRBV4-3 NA CASSQGSGSGQLGETQYF TGCGCCAGCAGCCAAGGGTCTGGTAGCGGACAGCTCGGGGAGACCCAGTACTTC
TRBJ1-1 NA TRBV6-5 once CASSQQEYTEAFF TGTGCCAGCAGTCAACAAGAATACACTGAAGCTTTCTTT
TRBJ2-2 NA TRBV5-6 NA CASSFEYTGELFF TGTGCCAGCAGCTTCGAGTACACCGGGGAGCTGTTTTTT
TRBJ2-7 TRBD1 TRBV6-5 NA CASSPGTGSYEQYF TGTGCCAGCAGTCCAGGGACAGGCTCCTACGAGCAGTACTTC
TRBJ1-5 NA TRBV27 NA CASSLLRNSNQPQHF TGTGCCAGCAGTTTATTAAGGAATAGCAATCAGCCCCAGCATTTT
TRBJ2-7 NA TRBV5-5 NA CASSFWGVTYEQYF TGTGCCAGCAGCTTCTGGGGAGTAACCTACGAGCAGTACTTC
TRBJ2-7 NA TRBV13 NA CASSSRVGGDEQYF TGTGCCAGCAGCTCCAGGGTGGGAGGTGACGAGCAGTACTTC
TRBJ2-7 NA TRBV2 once CASGEGASYEQYF TGTGCCAGCGGGGAAGGGGCTTCCTACGAGCAGTACTTC
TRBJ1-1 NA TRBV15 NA CATSGPVTGMNTEAFF TGTGCCACCAGCGGACCAGTTACAGGCATGAACACTGAAGCTTTCTTT
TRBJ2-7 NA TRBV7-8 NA CASSDRPYEQYF TGTGCCAGCAGCGACAGGCCCTACGAGCAGTACTTC
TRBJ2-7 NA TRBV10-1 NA CASSDTTGGTYEQYF TGCGCCAGCAGTGATACCACGGGCGGGACCTACGAGCAGTACTTC
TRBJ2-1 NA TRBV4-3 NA CASSQTDYNEQFF TGCGCCAGCAGCCAGACAGATTACAATGAGCAGTTCTTC
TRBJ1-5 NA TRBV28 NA CASSLGTTSQPQHF TGTGCCAGCAGTTTAGGCACAACTAGTCAGCCCCAGCATTTT
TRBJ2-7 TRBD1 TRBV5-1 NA CASSDIGGQGSAYEQYF TGCGCCAGCAGCGACATAGGAGGACAGGGGTCAGCCTACGAGCAGTACTTC
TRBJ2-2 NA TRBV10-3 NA CAIGEVGAGTGELFF TGTGCCATCGGAGAGGTAGGAGCCGGCACCGGGGAGCTGTTTTTT
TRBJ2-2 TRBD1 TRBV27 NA CASRRTGMAGELFF TGTGCCAGCAGAAGGACAGGGATGGCCGGGGAGCTGTTTTTT
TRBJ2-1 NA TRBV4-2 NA CASSQDTAYNEQFF TGTGCCAGCAGCCAAGATACAGCCTACAATGAGCAGTTCTTC
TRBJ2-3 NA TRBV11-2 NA CASSLPRLTDTQYF TGTGCCAGCAGCTTACCCCGACTGACAGATACGCAGTATTTT
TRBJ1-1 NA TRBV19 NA CASSIVGGGDTEAFF TGTGCCAGTAGTATAGTAGGTGGGGGGGACACTGAAGCTTTCTTT
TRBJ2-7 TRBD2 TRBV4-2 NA CASSQDSALADSYEQYF TGTGCCAGCAGCCAAGATTCGGCACTAGCGGACTCCTACGAGCAGTACTTC
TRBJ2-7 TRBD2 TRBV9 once CASSVASGDYEQYF TGTGCCAGCAGCGTAGCGAGCGGGGACTACGAGCAGTACTTC
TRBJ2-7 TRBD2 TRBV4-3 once CASSQDQSGGSYEQYF TGCGCCAGCAGCCAAGATCAGAGCGGGGGATCCTACGAGCAGTACTTC
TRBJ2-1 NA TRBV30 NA CAWSVGFNEQFF TGTGCCTGGAGTGTCGGGTTCAATGAGCAGTTCTTC
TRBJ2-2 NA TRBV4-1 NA CASSQDRRGVTGELFF TGCGCCAGCAGCCAAGATCGAAGGGGCGTAACCGGGGAGCTGTTTTTT
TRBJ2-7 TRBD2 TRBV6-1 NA CASSETRTSGSLGAYEQYF TGTGCCAGCAGTGAAACACGGACTAGCGGGAGCCTTGGGGCCTACGAGCAGTACTTC
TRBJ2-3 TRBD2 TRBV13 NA CASSNFSPSGGTDTQYF TGTGCCAGCAGCAATTTTAGTCCTAGCGGGGGCACAGATACGCAGTATTTT
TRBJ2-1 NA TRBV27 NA CASSSLSPNEQFF TGTGCCAGCAGTTCCCTTAGCCCGAATGAGCAGTTCTTC
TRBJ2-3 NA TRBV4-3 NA CASSPHGDGSEGTDTQYF TGCGCCAGCAGCCCACACGGGGACGGGAGTGAGGGCACAGATACGCAGTATTTT
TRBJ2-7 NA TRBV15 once CATSSWGGRFAGDTYEQYF TGTGCCACCAGCAGTTGGGGGGGGCGGTTTGCGGGAGACACCTACGAGCAGTACTTC
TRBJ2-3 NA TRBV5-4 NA CASLAGSTDTQYF TGTGCCAGCTTGGCTGGTAGCACAGATACGCAGTATTTT
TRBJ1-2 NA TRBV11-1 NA CASRGIGGYTF TGTGCCAGCAGAGGGATTGGTGGCTACACCTTC
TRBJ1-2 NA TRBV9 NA CASSVFDTVADYTF TGTGCCAGCAGCGTCTTTGATACAGTTGCTGACTACACCTTC
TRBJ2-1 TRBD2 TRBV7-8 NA CASSPASGSSYNEQFF TGTGCCAGCAGCCCGGCTAGCGGGAGCTCCTACAATGAGCAGTTCTTC
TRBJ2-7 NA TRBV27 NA CASSTSAGYEQYF TGTGCCAGCAGTACGTCTGCAGGCTACGAGCAGTACTTC
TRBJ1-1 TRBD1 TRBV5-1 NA CASGDRENTEAFF TGCGCCAGCGGGGACAGGGAGAACACTGAAGCTTTCTTT
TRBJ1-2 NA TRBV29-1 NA CSVERGWYGYTF TGCAGCGTTGAGAGGGGATGGTATGGCTACACCTTC
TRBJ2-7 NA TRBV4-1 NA CASSPEVAGGEQYF TGCGCCAGCAGCCCCGAGGTCGCGGGTGGAGAGCAGTACTTC
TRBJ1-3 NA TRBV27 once CASSSWMTYSGNTIYF TGTGCCAGCAGTTCCTGGATGACCTACTCTGGAAACACCATATATTTT
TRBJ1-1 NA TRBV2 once CASSYGGYEAFF TGTGCCAGCAGTTACGGGGGATATGAAGCTTTCTTT
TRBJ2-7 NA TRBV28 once CASDREGHGYEQYF TGTGCCAGCGATAGAGAGGGGCATGGCTACGAGCAGTACTTC
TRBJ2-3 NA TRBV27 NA CASSFGALGTDTQYF TGTGCCAGCAGTTTCGGGGCTTTGGGTACAGATACGCAGTATTTT
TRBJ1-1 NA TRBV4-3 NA CASSGLRADTEAFF TGCGCCAGCAGCGGACTGCGGGCTGACACTGAAGCTTTCTTT
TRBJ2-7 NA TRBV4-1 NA CASSQRTKPYEQYF TGCGCCAGCAGCCAGCGGACCAAGCCATACGAGCAGTACTTC
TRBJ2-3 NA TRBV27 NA CASSLIGGGNTDTQYF TGTGCCAGCAGTTTAATAGGTGGGGGGAACACAGATACGCAGTATTTT
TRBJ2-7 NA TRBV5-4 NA CASSLSPSYEQYF TGTGCCAGCAGCCTGTCGCCTTCCTACGAGCAGTACTTC
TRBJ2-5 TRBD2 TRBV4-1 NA CASSQDSSGGNQETQYF TGCGCCAGCAGCCAGGATTCTAGCGGGGGGAACCAAGAGACCCAGTACTTC
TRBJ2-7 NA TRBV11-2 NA CASSLARTWEQYF TGTGCCAGCAGCTTAGCCCGAACGTGGGAGCAGTACTTC
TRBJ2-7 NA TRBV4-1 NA CASSQVGGAVSSYEQYF TGCGCCAGCAGCCAGGTTGGAGGAGCGGTGAGCTCCTACGAGCAGTACTTC
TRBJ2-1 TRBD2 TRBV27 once CASSLGVAGGASYNEQFF TGTGCCAGCAGTTTAGGGGTAGCGGGAGGGGCTAGCTACAATGAGCAGTTCTTC
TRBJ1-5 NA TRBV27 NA CASSSSSGDSNQPQHF TGTGCCAGCAGTTCGTCCTCAGGGGATAGCAATCAGCCCCAGCATTTT
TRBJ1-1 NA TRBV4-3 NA CASSRLTNTEAFF TGCGCCAGCAGCCGCCTTACGAACACTGAAGCTTTCTTT
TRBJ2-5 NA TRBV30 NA CAWQIWPQETQYF TGTGCCTGGCAAATATGGCCACAAGAGACCCAGTACTTC
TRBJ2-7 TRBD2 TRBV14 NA CASSPGTSPRYEQYF TGTGCCAGCAGCCCCGGGACTAGCCCCCGCTACGAGCAGTACTTC